One and the same sample provided the 19 T cell receptor beta chains below, sequenced in a study of blood T cell repertoires in COVID-19. Method: immunoSEQ multiplex PCR; TCRdb's copy keeps in-frame clones and lacks some. The sample includes tens of thousands of clones, approximately 89% seen only once; the top ten take around 6%. Sequencing was performed on peripheral blood. The receptors come from a woman in her seventies with acute or convalescent COVID-19.

The chain recombines TRBV5-1 with TRBJ1-2; TRBD1 matches 7 bases. V dropped 4 bases and J dropped 2; count of bases not matched to a gene: 8. CDR3 length: 15 amino acids. Germline V lookup: CDR1 SGHRS, CDR2 YFSETQ. CDR3 in amino acids: CASSAGQNLNYGYTF. The CDR3 region has the DNA TGCGCCAGCAGCGCGGGACAGAATCTGAACTATGGCTACACCTTC.

This CDR3 reads CASRGDRGRKDTQYF. The CDR3 DNA reads as TGTGCCAGCAGAGGGGACAGGGGGCGAAAAGATACGCAGTATTTT. The chain is built from TRBV2 and TRBJ2-3; 12 bases agree with TRBD1. The CDR3 loop spans 15 amino acids. Germline trimming cut 6 bases from V and 5 bases from J; bases unmatched to any gene: 6. Germline CDR1 is SNHLY and CDR2 is FYNNEI. Full variable domain (remainder filled in from reference TRBV2 and TRBJ2-3): EPEVTQTPSHQVTQMGQEVILRCVPISNHLYFYWYRQILGQKVEFLVSFYNNEISEKSEIFDDQFSVERPDGSNFTLKIRSTKLEDSAMYFCASRGDRGRKDTQYFGPGTRLTVL.

The rearrangement uses TRBV29-1 and TRBJ2-3; the D gene is possibly TRBD1 (6 bases). The CDR3 runs to 10 residues. The germline CDR1 and CDR2 sequences are SQVTM and ANQGSEA. Trimming pared 6 bases from V and 10 bases from J, leaving 11 bases between. The CDR3 spells CSVYRAAQYF. In DNA, the CDR3 is TGCAGCGTCTACAGGGCGGCGCAGTATTTT.

The chain recombines TRBV28 with TRBJ1-2, with 9 bases that match TRBD1. This CDR3 is 14 amino acids long. CDR1 MDHEN and CDR2 SYDVKM come from the germline V gene. The trim removed 5 bases at V and 3 bases at J, leaving 4 bases unmatched. The CDR3 coding sequence is TGTGCCAGCAGTGGGACAGGGAGATACTATGGCTACACCTTC. This codes for CASSGTGRYYGYTF.

The chain joins TRBV19 to TRBJ2-1; no clear D gene. There are 14 residues in the CDR3. Trimming took 4 bases from V and 5 from J, leaving 12 bases between them. Germline CDR1 LNHDA, CDR2 SQIVND (reference sequence). The CDR3 sequence: CASSTQFLDNEQFF. The CDR3 nucleotides read TGTGCCAGTAGTACCCAGTTCCTCGACAATGAGCAGTTCTTC.

The V gene is TRBV27, the J gene TRBJ2-7; D is possibly TRBD2 (5 bases). The V and J ends lost 0 bases and 5 bases respectively, with 11 bases between them. Germline V gene data show CDR1 as MNHEY and CDR2 as SMNVEV (reference sequence). The CDR3 covers 14 residues. The CDR3: CASSLSAGVDEQYF. The CDR3 DNA is TGTGCCAGCAGTTTATCTGCGGGCGTTGACGAGCAGTACTTC.

J is TRBJ1-2 and V is TRBV6-5; possibly TRBD1 for D (5 bases). CDR3 length equals 12 residues. Germline CDR1 is MNHEY and CDR2 is SVGAGI. V lost 2 bases, J lost 7 bases, and 8 bases lay in between. CDR3 sequence: CASSYGAGGYTF. DNA of the CDR3: TGTGCCAGCAGTTACGGGGCTGGTGGCTACACCTTC.

The count of this clone is one. The rearrangement uses TRBV18 and TRBJ2-7; TRBD2 agrees at 12 bases. V lost 6 bases, J lost 2 bases, and 2 bases stayed unmatched. The germline gives CDR1 KGHSH, CDR2 LQKENI. The CDR3 totals 14 residues. The CDR3 loop is CASSRTSGTYEQYF. CDR3 bases: TGTGCCAGCTCTCGGACTAGCGGGACCTACGAGCAGTACTTC.

The CDR3 DNA is TGTGCCTGGAATGACGGGAGCAGAAACACCATATATTTT. Residues: CAWNDGSRNTIYF. The rearrangement uses TRBV30 and TRBJ1-3; unclear D gene. Germline-derived CDR1 and CDR2 are GTSNPN and SVGIG (reference sequence). Trimming left V 4 bases short and J 5 bases short, with 12 bases between. The CDR3 has 13 residues. Full variable domain (missing parts from reference TRBV30 and TRBJ1-3): SQTIHQWPATLVQPVGSPLSLECTVEGTSNPNLYWYRQAAGRGLQLLFYSVGIGQISSEVPQNLSASRPQDRQFILSSKKLLLSDSGFYLCAWNDGSRNTIYFGEGSWLTVV.

This clone has more than one count but fewer than ten. This rearrangement joins TRBV2 to TRBJ1-3; TRBD1 might be the D (6 bases). Trimming took 4 bases from V and 4 from J, leaving 11 bases between them. Germline V gives CDR1 SNHLY, CDR2 FYNNEI. The CDR3 runs 14 residues. The CDR3 region has the DNA TGTGCCAGCAGTGGTCTGGACAGAGGAAACACCATATATTTT. It encodes CASSGLDRGNTIYF.

The chain uses TRBV6-5 and TRBJ2-3; weak D call: TRBD1 (5 bases). V lost 4 bases and J 3 bases, leaving 11 bases between the germline ends. The CDR3 covers 14 residues. Germline assignment: CDR1 MNHEY and CDR2 SVGAGI. CDR3 sequence: CASSSAGRTDTQYF. As DNA, the CDR3 is TGTGCCAGCAGTTCGGCAGGGCGTACAGATACGCAGTATTTT.

V and J are TRBV9 and TRBJ1-6, with 8 bases matching TRBD1. The ends lost 5 bases at V and 7 bases at J; junction bases unmatched: 8. CDR1 and CDR2 from the germline V gene are SGDLS and YYNGEE. The CDR3 is made up of 15 amino acids. As DNA, the CDR3 is TGTGCCAGCAGATCAGGACAGGGAGAAAATTCACCCCTCCACTTT. This codes for CASRSGQGENSPLHF.

The CDR3 is CASSERQGVANEKLFF. CDR3 nucleotides: TGTGCCAGCAGTGAACGACAGGGAGTGGCTAATGAAAAACTGTTTTTT. V usage is TRBV25-1 and J usage is TRBJ1-4, with TRBD1 matching over 7 bases. The CDR3 sequence is 16 residues long. V shed 2 bases and J 3 bases; nucleotides not matched to a gene: 6. Germline loops: CDR1 MGHDK, CDR2 SYGVNS.

The chain recombines TRBV3-1 (or the pseudogene TRBV3-2) with TRBJ2-1; a possible D gene is TRBD2 (6 bases). The CDR3 is 17 residues long. Germline V gene lookup returns CDR1 LGHDT and CDR2 YNNKEL (reference sequence). V was clipped by 0 bases and J by 5 bases, with 17 bases between them. The chain's CDR3 is CASSQDRTSRSDNEQFF. The CDR3 DNA reads as TGTGCCAGCAGCCAAGATAGAACTAGCCGGAGCGACAATGAGCAGTTCTTC.

This clone was observed once. CDR3: CASSLWGRTGGTEAFF. As DNA, the CDR3 is TGTGCCAGCAGTTTATGGGGGAGAACAGGGGGCACTGAAGCTTTCTTT. This rearrangement joins TRBV28 to TRBJ1-1, with TRBD1 matching over 8 bases. CDR1 is MDHEN, CDR2 SYDVKM, per germline. This CDR3 comprises 16 residues. The V segment lost 0 bases and the J segment 4 bases; nucleotides outside the gene matches: 7. The full variable domain, in which reference TRBV28 and TRBJ1-1 provide the parts outside the CDR3, is DVKVTQSSRYLVKRTGEKVFLECVQDMDHENMFWYRQDPGLGLRLIYFSYDVKMKEKGDIPEGYSVSREKKERFSLILESASTNQTSMYLCASSLWGRTGGTEAFFGQGTRLTVV.

CDR3 DNA: TGTGCCAGTAGTACAACAGGACAGCCCGGGGAGCTGTTTTTT. It translates to CASSTTGQPGELFF. The V gene is TRBV19, the J gene TRBJ2-2; a weak D match, TRBD1 (6 bases). The CDR3 has 14 amino acids. Trimming took off 4 bases at V and 6 bases at J, with 12 bases between the two ends. Germline V gene sequence: CDR1 LNHDA, CDR2 SQIVND (reference sequence).

This chain uses TRBV30 with TRBJ1-2; D remains unclear. The CDR3 has 12 residues. V lost 4 bases, J lost 1 base, and 7 bases lay in between. The germline V gene has CDR1 GTSNPN and CDR2 SVGIG (reference sequence). In nucleotides, the CDR3 is TGTGCCTGGATGCGGCATAACTATGGCTACACCTTC. Protein sequence: CAWMRHNYGYTF.

The chain has TRBV5-1 and TRBJ2-1, with a tentative D call TRBD2 (6 bases). The V and J ends lost 2 bases and 4 bases respectively, with 7 bases between them. This CDR3 region has 13 residues. The germline V gene encodes CDR1 SGHRS and CDR2 YFSETQ. The CDR3 DNA is TGCGCCAGCAGCTTTGGAGGGTACAATGAGCAGTTCTTC. Encoded protein: CASSFGGYNEQFF.

The gene calls are TRBV28 and TRBJ1-1; TRBD1 matches at 7 bases. Germline V gene data show CDR1 as MDHEN and CDR2 as SYDVKM. The CDR3 length is 12 residues. J was trimmed by 4 bases and V by 5 bases; bases with no gene match: 1. The CDR3 coding sequence is TGTGCCAGCAGTCGGACAGGCACTGAAGCTTTCTTT. Protein sequence: CASSRTGTEAFF.